The rows below give T cell receptor beta chains drawn from one sample of a study of blood T cell repertoires in COVID-19. Repertoires were generated with immunoSEQ multiplex PCR, while TCRdb's copy carries only in-frame clones and drops some. The repertoire includes fewer than 130,000 clones, about 70% of them detected once, and under 10% sits in the top ten. The sample taken for sequencing was peripheral blood. All receptors come from a woman between 55 and 75 years old with acute or convalescent COVID-19. Both conserved end residues are part of each CDR3. The D gene is left open where the match is weak. Expanded clones are given a class, and other clones once, few, many or no size at all.

>TRBJ2-1|16|NA|NA|TRBV5-6
TGTGCCAGCAGCTCGACAGGTCGCTTTCTCAGTTTTGAGCAGTTCTTC
CASSSTGRFLSFEQFF
>TRBJ1-1|19|NA|many|TRBV7-9
TGTGCCAGCAGCTTCCCCACCTCACAGGGCAGAAGAGGGAACACTGAAGCTTTCTTT
CASSFPTSQGRRGNTEAFF
>TRBJ2-1|13|NA|NA|TRBV2
TGTGCCAGCAGTGAGGGCCAGAGCAATGAGCAGTTCTTC
CASSEGQSNEQFF
>TRBJ2-7|12|NA|NA|TRBV7-8
TGTGCCAGCAGCCGTCACAGGGACGAGCAGTACTTC
CASSRHRDEQYF
>TRBJ1-1|16|NA|many|TRBV24-1
TGTGCCACCAGTGAAGGTCCGGGTAAGATGAACACTGAAGCTTTCTTT
CATSEGPGKMNTEAFF
>TRBJ1-1|13|TRBD1|once|TRBV19
TGTGCCAGTAGTCCTGACAGGGCAATGAAGGCTTTCTTT
CASSPDRAMKAFF
>TRBJ2-1|17|NA|NA|TRBV9
TGTGCCAGCAGCGTAGATGCGGGGGCTCCGCCCTACAATGAGCAGTTCTTC
CASSVDAGAPPYNEQFF
>TRBJ2-1|16|NA|NA|TRBV9
TGTGCCAGCAGCGTAGATGGGGGCGGTTGGGGCAATGAGCAGTTCTTC
CASSVDGGGWGNEQFF
>TRBJ2-3|15|TRBD2|once|TRBV5-4
TGTGCCAGCAGCTTAAGCGGGGGACGCACAGATACGCAGTATTTT
CASSLSGGRTDTQYF
>TRBJ1-1|14|NA|NA|TRBV5-6
TGTGCCAGCACCTCCGAGTTTCTGAACACTGAAGCTTTCTTT
CASTSEFLNTEAFF
>TRBJ1-1|14|NA|NA|TRBV5-1
TGCGCCAGCAGCGATTCCGGCGGGAACACTGAAGCTTTCTTT
CASSDSGGNTEAFF